This T cell receptor beta chain was observed in a study of T cell responses to AZD1222 COVID-19 vaccine. Study results and limitations: Most donors were white British and more were female, and clonal diversity was possibly underestimated. Epitopes outside B.1.351 and B.1.1.7 mutated regions reportedly drew nearly half of spike TCRs. After the peak T cell response, and only then, were repertoires sampled.

As concerns this clone: Antigen unknown.

Sequencing used immunoSEQ multiplex PCR; TCRdb keeps in-frame clones, though not all of them. The sample contains 98,000 or so clones, 75% to 90% of which appear only once. The germline gives CDR1 LGHNA, CDR2 YSLEER. The V gene end was trimmed by 0 bases and the J gene end by 3 bases; junction bases not matched to a gene: 7. This CDR3 is built from 18 residues. Here the sequenced sample was peripheral blood, taken on day 0 of AZD1222 vaccination. The chain has TRBV4-3 and TRBJ2-1, with TRBD2 matching over 11 bases. The sequence was collected from an adult in good health. The CDR3 loop reads CASSQEPGTSGFYNEQFF. DNA for the CDR3: TGCGCCAGCAGCCAAGAGCCCGGGACTAGCGGATTCTACAATGAGCAGTTCTTC.